This T cell receptor (beta chain) originates from a study of T cell changes during pregnancy in multiple sclerosis. Profiled with immunoSEQ multiplex PCR; TCRdb holds only in-frame clones, not every one. The data contain tens of thousands of clones, 90% to 95% of them singletons. CDR1 and CDR2 (germline): SQVTM, ANQGSEA. CDR3 size: 15 residues. Trimming removed 7 bases from V and 8 bases from J, with 24 bases in between. This sequence joins TRBV29-1 and TRBJ2-1; tentatively, D is TRBD1 (6 bases). The sequence derives from a female donor with multiple sclerosis, enrolled in a pregnancy study. The sample was CD8+ T cells from peripheral blood mononuclear cells, taken before pregnancy. The CDR3 bases are TGCAGCGCCCTTGGACAGCGGTCTCCTTTCGATGAGCAGTTCTTC. Protein sequence: CSALGQRSPFDEQFF.